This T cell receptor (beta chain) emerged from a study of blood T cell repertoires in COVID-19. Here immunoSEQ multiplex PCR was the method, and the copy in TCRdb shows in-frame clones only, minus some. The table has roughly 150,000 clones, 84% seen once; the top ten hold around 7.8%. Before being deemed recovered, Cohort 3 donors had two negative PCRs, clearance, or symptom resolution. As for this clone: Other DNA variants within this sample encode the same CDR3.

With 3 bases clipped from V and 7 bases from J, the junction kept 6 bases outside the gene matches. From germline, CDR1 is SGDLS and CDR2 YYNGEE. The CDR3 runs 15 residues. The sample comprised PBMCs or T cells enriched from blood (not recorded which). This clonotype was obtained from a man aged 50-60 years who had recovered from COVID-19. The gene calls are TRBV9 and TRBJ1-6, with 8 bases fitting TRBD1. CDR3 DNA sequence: TGTGCCAGCAGCGCCTGGACAGGGCCAAATTCACCCCTCCACTTT. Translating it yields CASSAWTGPNSPLHF.